A selection of T cell receptor beta chains follows, all from one sample in a study of patients and donors after allogeneic stem cell transplantation. TCRdb processed the RT-PCR reads anew with MiXCR; each CDR3 protein has one entry. The sample has 920,000 or so distinct CDR3 sequences, under 20% seen once. Sequencing was performed on blood, either unsorted or a sorted T cell fraction (not recorded which). The receptors originated from a human donor who was either an allogeneic HSCT recipient or a stem cell or donor lymphocyte infusion donor (not recorded which). It is not recorded whose cells these are; they may come from a transplant donor. Both conserved end residues are part of each CDR3. Each record gives: V gene, CDR3 length, CDR3 protein.

TRBV6-2/TRBV6-3 15 CASRRTGKSSYEQYF
TRBV25-1 15 CASTPRGRLSQTQYF
TRBV28 14 CASNLGGPQETQYF
TRBV7-9 10 CASSGTIQYF
TRBV9 13 CASSAAMDQPQHF
TRBV6-1 16 CASREKPGLLSYEQYF
TRBV2 11 CASSEAEEQFF
TRBV4-3 11 CASRPGASLHF
TRBV12-3/TRBV12-4 15 CASSWTGVNTGELFF
TRBV20-1 15 CSAVPGQGQQNEQFF
TRBV4-3 20 CASSQTTGTSGSSYYYEQYF
TRBV5-4 17 CASSLASGGRSYNEQFF
TRBV20-1 17 CSARVALAGKTAETQYF
TRBV12-3/TRBV12-4 16 CASSLTPGQGIYGYTF
TRBV20-1 14 CSAASGLSGETQYF